The 28 T cell receptor beta chains in this list originate from one sample, sequenced in a study of T-cell reconstitution after alpha-beta-depleted transplantation in children. Construction of the TCRbeta library involved unique molecular identifiers. TCRdb analysed the PCR reads with MiXCR anew, one entry per CDR3 protein. Of around 380,000 distinct CDR3 sequences detected, 11% appear once; the ten largest clones hold roughly 5.5%. This specimen consisted of PBMCs from the stem cell graft donor, obtained from the stem cell graft. All receptors derive from a human donor who donated a stem cell graft to a child with acute myeloid leukemia.

The chain joins TRBV3-1 to TRBJ1-2; D call uncertain. The germline CDR1 and CDR2 sequences are LGHDT and YNNKEL (reference sequence). CDR3 length: 15 amino acids. The ends were cut back, 10 bases at V and 2 bases at J, with 20 bases in the middle. The CDR3 spells CATCQGLTSNYGYTF. CDR3 nucleotides: TGTGCCACCTGCCAAGGGTTGACAAGCAACTATGGCTACACCTTC.

In this sample, this clonotype turned up many times. The J gene is TRBJ2-6, the V gene TRBV6-1; D call uncertain. The ends were cut back, 6 bases at V and 2 bases at J, with 5 bases in the middle. The CDR3 contains 13 residues. Germline loops: CDR1 MNHNS, CDR2 SASEGT. The CDR3 region is CASRAPGANVLTF. The CDR3 DNA sequence: TGTGCCAGCAGGGCACCTGGGGCCAACGTCCTGACTTTC.

The chain has TRBV20-1 and TRBJ2-7; tentatively, D is TRBD2 (5 bases). CDR3 length: 13 amino acids. Germline assignment: CDR1 DFQATT and CDR2 SNEGSKA (reference sequence). The V end was cut by 3 bases, the J end by 7 bases, with 16 bases between. The CDR3 DNA follows: TGCAGTGCTAGTGACGGAAAAACGGGAGAGCAGTACTTC. This encodes CSASDGKTGEQYF.

This clonotype was counted between two and nine times. The chain joins TRBV6-5 to TRBJ2-2, with 11 bases fitting TRBD2. J gave up 5 bases and V 2 bases, and 10 bases lay outside the gene matches. This CDR3 is built from 18 residues. Germline V lookup: CDR1 MNHEY, CDR2 SVGAGI. CDR3 sequence reads: CASSYHSLAGVGTGELFF. Written as DNA, the CDR3 is TGTGCCAGCAGTTACCATTCACTAGCGGGAGTGGGTACCGGGGAGCTGTTTTTT.

The chain is built from TRBV4-1 and TRBJ2-5; D possibly uses TRBD1 or TRBD2 (5 bases each). The germline CDR1 and CDR2 sequences are MGHRA and YSYEKL. This CDR3 has 14 residues. Trimming removed 4 bases at V and 4 bases at J, with 13 bases between. The CDR3 loop is CASSPGPRRETQYF. DNA for the CDR3: TGCGCCAGCAGCCCGGGACCTCGGCGAGAGACCCAGTACTTC.

There are a few counts of this clonotype. V gene TRBV25-1 combines with J gene TRBJ1-3, with TRBD1 identical over 7 bases. V was pared by 4 bases and J by 2 bases, with 2 bases of the junction left unmatched. The CDR3 contains 14 residues. Germline values: CDR1 MGHDK, CDR2 SYGVNS. The CDR3 sequence: CASSVDRAGNTIYF. In DNA form, the CDR3 reads TGTGCCAGCAGTGTCGACAGGGCTGGAAACACCATATATTTT.

This clonotype showed up many times. The J gene is TRBJ2-2, the V gene TRBV24-1; D assignment may be TRBD1 or TRBD2 (5 bases each). This CDR3 has 14 amino acids. Between the trimmed V and J ends, which lost 8 bases and 3 bases, there was a span of 12 bases. CDR1 KGHDR and CDR2 SFDVKD come from the germline V gene. CDR3 in amino acids: CATIGTPDTGELFF. For the CDR3, the DNA is TGTGCCACCATCGGGACCCCGGACACCGGGGAGCTGTTTTTT.

The rearrangement joins TRBV29-1 to TRBJ1-1; unclear D gene. V lost 4 bases and J 0 bases, leaving 12 bases between the germline ends. CDR1 and CDR2 from the germline V gene are SQVTM and ANQGSEA. The CDR3 length is 14 residues. This chain's CDR3 is CSVVLGVLNTEAFF. CDR3 DNA: TGCAGCGTTGTTCTGGGCGTGTTGAACACTGAAGCTTTCTTT.

V usage is TRBV9 and J usage is TRBJ1-2, with 7 bases lining up with TRBD1. The trim removed 4 bases at V and 4 bases at J, leaving 4 bases unmatched. Per germline, CDR1 SGDLS and CDR2 YYNGEE. The CDR3 spans 13 residues. The CDR3 DNA is TGTGCCAGCAGCAAGGGACAGATCTATGGCTACACCTTC. Translating gives CASSKGQIYGYTF.

This clonotype appeared many times. The genes are TRBV20-1 and TRBJ2-3, with a tentative D call TRBD1 (5 bases). This CDR3 contains 12 residues. Germline values: CDR1 DFQATT, CDR2 SNEGSKA (reference sequence). V was cut by 5 bases and J by 11 bases, with 17 bases left in between. CDR3 residues: CSAPSGRFKQYF. CDR3 nucleotides: TGCAGTGCTCCTTCAGGGCGATTTAAGCAGTATTTT.

This clonotype was recorded a few times. The chain carries TRBV6-1 and TRBJ2-1; 8 bases line up with TRBD1. Germline assignment: CDR1 MNHNS and CDR2 SASEGT. V lost 0 bases to trimming and J lost 7 bases; unmatched junction nucleotides: 5. This CDR3 has 15 amino acids. The CDR3 sequence is CASSEARTGWNEQFF. CDR3 nucleotide sequence: TGTGCCAGCAGTGAAGCGCGGACAGGGTGGAATGAGCAGTTCTTC.

This clonotype has ten or more counts. V and J are TRBV15 and TRBJ1-5; tentatively, D is TRBD1 (6 bases). The CDR3 has 17 amino acids. The V gene lost 0 bases and the J gene lost 4 bases, with 16 bases spanning the gap. From germline, CDR1 is LNHNV and CDR2 YYDKDF (reference sequence). CDR3 coding DNA: TGTGCCACCAGCAGAGATCTTATGGTTCAGGGGAATCAGCCCCAGCATTTT. As protein: CATSRDLMVQGNQPQHF.

The chain is built from TRBV20-1 and TRBJ1-2; 7 bases align to TRBD1. With V trimmed by 8 bases and J by 4 bases, 10 bases remained unmatched. The length of the CDR3 is 13 residues. CDR1 DFQATT and CDR2 SNEGSKA come from the germline V gene (reference sequence). The CDR3 region is CSSRATGSYGYTF. CDR3 nucleotide sequence: TGCAGTTCTCGAGCGACAGGGAGCTATGGCTACACCTTC.

This clonotype was found a few times. The CDR3 is CASSPRQRGTGTGELFF. In DNA form, the CDR3 reads TGTGCCAGCAGCCCGCGTCAGCGCGGGACAGGGACCGGGGAGCTGTTTTTT. The V call is TRBV4-2, the J call TRBJ2-2; 9 positions agree with TRBD1. With V trimmed by 4 bases and J by 5 bases, 11 bases remained unmatched. Germline CDR1 and CDR2: LGHNA and YNFKEQ. This CDR3 has 17 residues.

This clonotype has more than one count but fewer than ten. The chain joins TRBV27 to TRBJ2-7, with 8 positions matching TRBD2. The germline V gene has CDR1 MNHEY and CDR2 SMNVEV (reference sequence). CDR3 size: 13 residues. J was trimmed by 3 bases and V by 3 bases; bases with no gene match: 1. In DNA, the CDR3 is TGTGCCAGCAGTTTCCGGGAGGGCTACGAGCAGTACTTC. This encodes CASSFREGYEQYF.

This clonotype was observed at least ten times. The chain uses TRBV7-2 and TRBJ2-7; a weak D match, TRBD2 (5 bases). Between the trimmed V and J ends, which lost 3 bases and 4 bases, there was a span of 10 bases. Germline assignment: CDR1 SGHTA and CDR2 FQGNSA. The CDR3 consists of 13 residues. The CDR3 spells CASSFPSLYEQYF. The CDR3 DNA is TGTGCCAGCAGCTTCCCTAGCTTGTACGAGCAGTACTTC.

V is TRBV5-1 and J is TRBJ2-2; 9 nucleotides agree with TRBD1. Unmatched junction bases numbered 6, after V lost 5 bases and J lost 4 bases. Germline V lookup: CDR1 SGHRS, CDR2 YFSETQ. This CDR3 has 15 residues. CDR3 region: CASSAGTGITGELFF. The DNA for the CDR3 is TGCGCCAGCAGTGCCGGGACAGGGATCACCGGGGAGCTGTTTTTT.

This clonotype was observed at least ten times. This rearrangement joins TRBV4-3 to TRBJ2-7; D is uncertain. The CDR3 loop spans 13 amino acids. CDR1 LGHNA and CDR2 YSLEER come from the germline V gene. Between the trimmed V and J ends, which lost 0 bases and 5 bases, there was a span of 8 bases. CDR3 bases: TGCGCCAGCAGCCAAGATCGGAACGACGAGCAGTACTTC. Translating it yields CASSQDRNDEQYF.

This clonotype appeared a few times. The genes are TRBV5-1 and TRBJ2-2; TRBD2 matches 9 bases. This CDR3 contains 16 residues. The junction had 8 bases not matched to a gene; V was cut back by 4 bases and J by 4 bases. Germline V CDR1 and CDR2: SGHRS, YFSETQ. The DNA of the CDR3 is TGCGCCAGCAGCAAGTCCCTAGCGGGGTCCACCGGGGAGCTGTTTTTT. Encoded protein: CASSKSLAGSTGELFF.

The chain recombines TRBV29-1 with TRBJ1-2; D is perhaps TRBD1 (5 bases). The V and J ends lost 6 bases and 3 bases respectively, with 14 bases between them. Per germline, CDR1 SQVTM and CDR2 ANQGSEA. This CDR3 has 13 amino acids. The DNA of the CDR3 is TGCAGCGTCGCGAGCGGGGGTGACTATGGCTACACCTTC. It codes for CSVASGGDYGYTF.

In its sample, this clonotype was seen many times. The chain combines TRBV25-1 with TRBJ2-5, with no clear D. Germline assignment: CDR1 MGHDK and CDR2 SYGVNS. V lost 3 bases, J lost 2 bases, and 10 bases lay in between. The CDR3 is 14 amino acids. CDR3 residues: CASSDVGRQETQYF. The CDR3 DNA is TGTGCCAGCAGTGACGTAGGCCGGCAAGAGACCCAGTACTTC.

The chain joins TRBV7-2 to TRBJ2-1, with 11 bases that match TRBD2. Germline CDR1 is SGHTA and CDR2 is FQGNSA. V was pared by 7 bases and J by 3 bases, with 5 bases of the junction left unmatched. This CDR3 is built from 15 residues. The CDR3 sequence is CASTPSGGHYNEQFF. The CDR3 nucleotides are TGTGCCAGCACCCCTAGCGGGGGGCACTACAATGAGCAGTTCTTC.

The CDR3 region is CSARGTPYNEQFF. CDR3 nucleotides: TGCAGTGCTAGGGGGACTCCTTACAATGAGCAGTTCTTC. The chain is built from TRBV20-1 and TRBJ2-1; a weak D match, TRBD2 (6 bases). CDR1 and CDR2 (germline): DFQATT, SNEGSKA (reference sequence). CDR3 size: 13 residues. Between the trimmed V and J ends, which lost 3 bases and 4 bases, there was a span of 10 bases.

In this sample, this clonotype turned up a few times. The chain recombines TRBV30 with TRBJ2-5; 8 nucleotides agree with TRBD1. The CDR3 is 15 residues long. The germline CDR1 and CDR2 sequences are GTSNPN and SVGIG (reference sequence). With 8 bases clipped from V and 1 base from J, the junction kept 12 bases outside the gene matches. Written as DNA, the CDR3 is TGTGCCGGTCAGACAGGGGACAGTCTCCAAGAGACCCAGTACTTC. Its protein is CAGQTGDSLQETQYF. Complete variable domain (other parts from reference TRBV30 and TRBJ2-5): SQTIHQWPATLVQPVGSPLSLECTVEGTSNPNLYWYRQAAGRGLQLLFYSVGIGQISSEVPQNLSASRPQDRQFILSSKKLLLSDSGFYLCAGQTGDSLQETQYFGPGTRLLVL.

Only a few counts were recorded for this clonotype. The CDR3 loop is CASRKTSDRSYGYTF. The CDR3 nucleotides read TGTGCCAGCAGAAAGACCTCGGACAGGTCCTATGGCTACACCTTC. This rearrangement joins TRBV2 to TRBJ1-2, with 7 bases fitting TRBD1. This CDR3 has 15 residues. The V gene end was trimmed by 6 bases and the J gene end by 4 bases; junction bases not matched to a gene: 11. Per germline, CDR1 SNHLY and CDR2 FYNNEI.

This clonotype was seen at least ten times. This chain uses TRBV5-1 with TRBJ2-5; possible D gene TRBD2, 6 bases. V lost 0 bases and J lost 0, with 9 bases in between. The CDR3 has 15 residues. CDR1 is SGHRS and CDR2 is YFSETQ in the germline V gene. The CDR3 DNA sequence: TGCGCCAGCAGCTTGGTAGGAGGGGACCAAGAGACCCAGTACTTC. As protein: CASSLVGGDQETQYF.

The chain carries TRBV11-2 and TRBJ1-2; TRBD1 matches at 9 bases. CDR3 length equals 14 residues. Germline assignment: CDR1 SGHAT and CDR2 FQNNGV. V was pared by 5 bases and J by 2 bases, with 3 bases of the junction left unmatched. CDR3: CASSADRGNYGYTF. DNA for the CDR3: TGTGCCAGCAGCGCGGACAGGGGCAACTATGGCTACACCTTC.

A few counts support this clonotype. CDR3 residues: CASSLYVGLAKNIQYF. CDR3 in DNA: TGTGCCAGCAGCTTGTATGTGGGACTAGCCAAAAACATTCAGTACTTC. V is TRBV5-6 and J is TRBJ2-4; tentatively, D is TRBD2 (6 bases). Deletions cut 1 base from V and 0 bases from J, with 11 bases between. Germline V CDR1 and CDR2: SGHDT, YYEEEE. The CDR3 loop spans 16 amino acids.